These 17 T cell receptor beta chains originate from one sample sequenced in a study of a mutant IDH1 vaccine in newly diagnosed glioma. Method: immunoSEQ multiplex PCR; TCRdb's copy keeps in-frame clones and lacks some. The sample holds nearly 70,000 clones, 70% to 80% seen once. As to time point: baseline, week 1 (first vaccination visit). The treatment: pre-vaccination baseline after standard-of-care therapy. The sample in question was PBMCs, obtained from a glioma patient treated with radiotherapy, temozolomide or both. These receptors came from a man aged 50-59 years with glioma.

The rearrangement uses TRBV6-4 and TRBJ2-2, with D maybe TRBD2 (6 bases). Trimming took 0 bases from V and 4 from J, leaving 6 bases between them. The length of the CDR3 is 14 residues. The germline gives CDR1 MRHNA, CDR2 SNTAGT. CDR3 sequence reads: CASSDSGGTGELFF. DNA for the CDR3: TGTGCCAGCAGTGACTCCGGGGGCACCGGGGAGCTGTTTTTT.

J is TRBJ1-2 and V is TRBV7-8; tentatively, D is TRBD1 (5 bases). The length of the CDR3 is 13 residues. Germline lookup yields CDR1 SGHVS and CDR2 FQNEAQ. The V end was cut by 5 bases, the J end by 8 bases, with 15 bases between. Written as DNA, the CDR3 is TGTGCCAGCAGCAATAGGGGTTTCGCGGGCTACACCTTC. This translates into CASSNRGFAGYTF.

The CDR3 region is CSVEPVANYGYTF. As DNA, the CDR3 is TGCAGCGTTGAGCCAGTAGCTAACTATGGCTACACCTTC. V usage is TRBV29-1 and J usage is TRBJ1-2, with unresolved D. CDR1 SQVTM and CDR2 ANQGSEA come from the germline V gene. The V gene lost 3 bases and the J gene lost 0 bases, with 8 bases spanning the gap. The length of the CDR3 is 13 residues. The whole variable domain, remainder taken from reference TRBV29-1 and TRBJ1-2, is SAVISQKPSRDICQRGTSLTIQCQVDSQVTMMFWYRQQPGQSLTLIATANQGSEATYESGFVIDKFPISRPNLTFSTLTVSNMSPEDSSIYLCSVEPVANYGYTFGSGTRLTVV.

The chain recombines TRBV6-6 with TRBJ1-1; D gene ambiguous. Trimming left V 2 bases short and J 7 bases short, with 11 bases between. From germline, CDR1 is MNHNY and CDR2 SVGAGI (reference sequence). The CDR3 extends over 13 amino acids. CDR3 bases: TGTGCCAGCAGTTACGAGGTTTCGTTTGAAGCTTTCTTT. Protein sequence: CASSYEVSFEAFF.

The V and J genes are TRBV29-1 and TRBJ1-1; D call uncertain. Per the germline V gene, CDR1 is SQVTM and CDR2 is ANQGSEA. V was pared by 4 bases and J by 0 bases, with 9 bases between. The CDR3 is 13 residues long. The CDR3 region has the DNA TGCAGCGTTGTAGGCAGATTGAACACTGAAGCTTTCTTT. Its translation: CSVVGRLNTEAFF.

The CDR3 DNA is TGTGCCAGCTCACCACCCGGGATAGTCGGCACGTACGAGCAGTACTTC. It specifies CASSPPGIVGTYEQYF. The chain employs TRBV18 and TRBJ2-7; possible D gene TRBD2, 5 bases. Between the trimmed V and J ends, which lost 0 bases and 4 bases, there was a span of 16 bases. In germline, CDR1 is KGHSH, CDR2 LQKENI. The CDR3 length is 16 residues.

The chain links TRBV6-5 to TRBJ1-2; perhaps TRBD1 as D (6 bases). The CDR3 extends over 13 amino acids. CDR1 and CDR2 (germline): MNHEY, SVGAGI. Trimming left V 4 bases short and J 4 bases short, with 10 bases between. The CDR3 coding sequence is TGTGCCAGCAGTTTCGGACAGCTCTATGGCTACACCTTC. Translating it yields CASSFGQLYGYTF.

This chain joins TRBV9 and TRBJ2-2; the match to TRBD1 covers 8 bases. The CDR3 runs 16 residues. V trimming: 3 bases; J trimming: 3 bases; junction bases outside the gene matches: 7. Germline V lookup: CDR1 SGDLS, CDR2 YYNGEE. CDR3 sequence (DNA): TGTGCCAGCAGCGGTGGCCGGACAGGGTACACCGGGGAGCTGTTTTTT. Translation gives CASSGGRTGYTGELFF.

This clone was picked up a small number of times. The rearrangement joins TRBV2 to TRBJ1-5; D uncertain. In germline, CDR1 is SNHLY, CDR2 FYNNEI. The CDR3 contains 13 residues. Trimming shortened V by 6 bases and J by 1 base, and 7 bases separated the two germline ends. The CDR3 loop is CASRLVSNQPQHF. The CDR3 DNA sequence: TGTGCCAGCAGGTTGGTCAGCAATCAGCCCCAGCATTTT.

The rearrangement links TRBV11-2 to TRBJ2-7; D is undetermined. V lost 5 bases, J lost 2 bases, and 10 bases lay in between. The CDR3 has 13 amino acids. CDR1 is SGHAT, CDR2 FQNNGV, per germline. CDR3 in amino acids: CASSQWETYEQYF. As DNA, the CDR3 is TGTGCCAGCAGCCAATGGGAAACCTACGAGCAGTACTTC.

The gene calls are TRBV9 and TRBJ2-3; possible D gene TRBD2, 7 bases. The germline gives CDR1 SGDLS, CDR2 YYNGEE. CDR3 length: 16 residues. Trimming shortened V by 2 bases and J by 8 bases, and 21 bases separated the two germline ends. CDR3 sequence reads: CASSVEGGGGPITQYF. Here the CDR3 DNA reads TGTGCCAGCAGCGTCGAAGGGGGGGGCGGCCCAATTACGCAGTATTTT.

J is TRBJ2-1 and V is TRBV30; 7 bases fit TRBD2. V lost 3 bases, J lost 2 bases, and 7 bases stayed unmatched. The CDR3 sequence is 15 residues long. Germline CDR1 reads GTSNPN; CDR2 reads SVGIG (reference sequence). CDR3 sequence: CAWRNGGGPYNEQFF. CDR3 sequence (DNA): TGTGCCTGGAGAAATGGCGGGGGTCCCTACAATGAGCAGTTCTTC.

CDR3 in DNA: TGCAGTGCTACCGGGACCTTGTCCTACACCTTC. Encoded protein: CSATGTLSYTF. This sequence joins TRBV20-1 and TRBJ1-2; D is possibly TRBD1 (5 bases). CDR3 length: 11 residues. Per germline, CDR1 DFQATT and CDR2 SNEGSKA (reference sequence). With 4 bases removed from V and 10 bases from J, the gap between germline ends came to 13 bases.

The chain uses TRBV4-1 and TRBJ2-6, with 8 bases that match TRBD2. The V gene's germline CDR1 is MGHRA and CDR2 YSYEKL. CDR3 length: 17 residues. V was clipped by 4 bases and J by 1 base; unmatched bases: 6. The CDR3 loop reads CASSPRTSYSGANVLTF. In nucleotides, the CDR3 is TGCGCCAGCAGCCCCAGGACTAGCTATTCTGGGGCCAACGTCCTGACTTTC.

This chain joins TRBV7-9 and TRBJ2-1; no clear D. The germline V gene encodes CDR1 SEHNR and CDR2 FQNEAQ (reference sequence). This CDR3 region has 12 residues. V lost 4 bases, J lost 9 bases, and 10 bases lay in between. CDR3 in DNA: TGTGCCAGCAGCTCCCCCCCCGGTGAGCAGTTCTTC. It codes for CASSSPPGEQFF.

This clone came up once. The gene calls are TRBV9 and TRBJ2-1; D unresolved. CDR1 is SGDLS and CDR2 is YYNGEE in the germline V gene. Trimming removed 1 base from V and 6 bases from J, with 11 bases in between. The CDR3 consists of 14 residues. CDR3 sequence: CASSVTPPFNEQFF. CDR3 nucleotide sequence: TGTGCCAGCAGCGTAACCCCCCCCTTCAATGAGCAGTTCTTC.

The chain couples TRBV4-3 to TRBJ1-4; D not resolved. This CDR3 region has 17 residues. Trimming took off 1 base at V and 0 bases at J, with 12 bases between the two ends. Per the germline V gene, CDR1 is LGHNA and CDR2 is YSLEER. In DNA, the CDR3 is TGCGCCAGCAGCCAAGGTGATTTCATAGCAACTAATGAAAAACTGTTTTTT. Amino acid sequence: CASSQGDFIATNEKLFF.